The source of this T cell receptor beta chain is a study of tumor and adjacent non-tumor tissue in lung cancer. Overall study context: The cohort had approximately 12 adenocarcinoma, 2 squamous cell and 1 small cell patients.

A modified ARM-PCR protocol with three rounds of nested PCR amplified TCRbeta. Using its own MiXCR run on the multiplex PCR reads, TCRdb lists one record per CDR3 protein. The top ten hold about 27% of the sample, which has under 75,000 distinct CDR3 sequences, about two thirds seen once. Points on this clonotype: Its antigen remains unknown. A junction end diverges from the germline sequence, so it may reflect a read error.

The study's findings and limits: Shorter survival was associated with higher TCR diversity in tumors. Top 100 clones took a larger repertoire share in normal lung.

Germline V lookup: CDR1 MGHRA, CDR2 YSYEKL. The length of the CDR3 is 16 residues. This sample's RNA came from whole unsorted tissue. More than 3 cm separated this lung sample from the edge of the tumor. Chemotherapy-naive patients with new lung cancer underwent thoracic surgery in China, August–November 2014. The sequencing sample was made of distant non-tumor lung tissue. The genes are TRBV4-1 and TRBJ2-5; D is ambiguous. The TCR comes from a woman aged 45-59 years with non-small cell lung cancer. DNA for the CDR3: TGCGCCAGCAACCAAGCCAAGAGGAACGGCCAAGAGGTCCAGTACTTC. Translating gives CASNQAKRNGQEVQYF.